The 22 T cell receptor beta chains reported below all come from one sample, sequenced in a study of T cells in Graves' hyperthyroidism and ophthalmopathy. Using RNA transcripts as the source, TCR beta CDR3 regions were amplified. First-round RT-PCR of the TCR CDR3 relied on the HTBI primer set. Via MiXCR, TCRdb re-called the multiplex PCR reads, giving one row per CDR3 protein. The repertoire holds about 610,000 distinct CDR3 sequences, with roughly 15% as singletons. Sequencing was carried out using blood. These receptors all come from a woman aged 40 to 55 with Graves' ophthalmopathy.

This chain connects TRBV20-1 to TRBJ2-7, with D perhaps given as TRBD1 or TRBD2 (6 bases each). Germline CDR1 reads DFQATT; CDR2 reads SNEGSKA (reference sequence). The CDR3 is made up of 16 amino acids. V shed 2 bases and J shed 4 bases, with 21 bases lying between them. Here the CDR3 DNA reads TGCAGTGCTAGACTATCCCCTTGGGGGGCATCATACGAGCAGTACTTC. This codes for CSARLSPWGASYEQYF.

This clonotype was found many times. The chain recombines TRBV20-1 with TRBJ2-5; 8 bases align to TRBD2. The CDR3 has 14 residues. The germline V gene has CDR1 DFQATT and CDR2 SNEGSKA (reference sequence). V lost 2 bases, J lost 5 bases, and 7 bases stayed unmatched. DNA for the CDR3: TGCAGTGCTAGATTTGGGACTAGTGGGGAGACCCAGTACTTC. It yields the protein CSARFGTSGETQYF.

This clonotype was detected ten times or more. CDR3 loop: CASSPGTASNTEAFF. The DNA for the CDR3 is TGTGCCAGCAGTCCAGGGACAGCCAGTAACACTGAAGCTTTCTTT. The rearrangement links TRBV27 to TRBJ1-1; 7 bases align to TRBD1. In germline, CDR1 is MNHEY, CDR2 SMNVEV (reference sequence). The CDR3 consists of 15 residues. The J segment lost 2 bases and the V segment lost 5 bases, leaving 8 bases of the junction unmatched.

Comment on this clonotype: The conserved closing phenylalanine or tryptophan is absent in this CDR3, likely reflecting a read error. The chain combines TRBV6-1 with TRBJ1-2; D is uncertain. The V end lost 3 bases, the J end lost 8 bases, and 10 bases lay between the germline ends. The germline V gene encodes CDR1 MNHNS and CDR2 SASEGT. The CDR3 runs to 12 residues. CDR3 loop: CASSDTLEGYTV. CDR3 nucleotides: TGTGCCAGCAGTGACACCCTGGAGGGCTACACCGTC.

This sequence joins TRBV6-1 and TRBJ2-5; D remains ambiguous. The CDR3 runs 15 residues. Germline V CDR1 and CDR2: MNHNS, SASEGT. V was pared by 1 base and J by 7 bases, with 16 bases between. The CDR3 DNA reads as TGTGCCAGCAGTGAAGGCCCCAGCCGAATTTGGACCCAGTACTTC. Translation gives CASSEGPSRIWTQYF.

This clonotype was picked up a small number of times. One end of the junction varies from germline; a read error may be responsible. This sequence joins TRBV6-1 and TRBJ1-2; D not resolved. Looked up from germline, CDR1 is MNHNS and CDR2 is SASEGT. CDR3 length: 10 amino acids. This CDR3 is CAELPLGWAF. DNA of the CDR3: TGTGCCGAACTCCCCTTGGGCTGGGCCTTC.

The V gene is TRBV9, the J gene TRBJ1-6; D ambiguous. Looked up from germline, CDR1 is SGDLS and CDR2 is YYNGEE. Trimming pared 3 bases from V and 4 bases from J, leaving 5 bases between. The CDR3 extends over 13 amino acids. The CDR3 nucleotides are TGTGCCAGCAGCGCCGATTATAATTCACCCCTCCACTTT. Residues: CASSADYNSPLHF.

Comment on this clonotype: This may come from a read error, since a much larger clone is one base off. The chain couples TRBV6-1 to TRBJ2-5; a possible D gene is TRBD2 (7 bases). Germline V gene sequence: CDR1 MNHNS, CDR2 SASEGT. The CDR3 has 14 amino acids. This chain's CDR3 is CASSPRGAQETPYF. CDR3 sequence (DNA): TGTGCCAGCAGCCCCCGGGGGGCACAAGAGACCCCGTACTTC.

This clonotype was recorded a few times. The rearrangement joins TRBV29-1 to TRBJ1-4; D call uncertain. The germline V gene has CDR1 SQVTM and CDR2 ANQGSEA. Between the trimmed V and J ends, which lost 3 bases and 0 bases, there was a span of 5 bases. The CDR3 is 13 residues long. The CDR3 DNA reads as TGCAGCGTTGAGGGCGCAACTAATGAAAAACTGTTTTTT. It encodes CSVEGATNEKLFF.

This clonotype was seen only a few times. The rearrangement links TRBV5-5 to TRBJ1-6; unclear D gene. Germline CDR1 is SGHKS and CDR2 is YYEKEE (reference sequence). The V end lost 3 bases, the J end lost 7 bases, and 5 bases lay between the germline ends. The length of the CDR3 is 12 residues. CDR3 in amino acids: CASSSRNSPLHF. CDR3 sequence (DNA): TGTGCCAGCAGCTCAAGGAATTCACCCCTCCACTTT.

In its sample, this clonotype was seen many times. This rearrangement joins TRBV28 to TRBJ1-5, with D possibly TRBD1 on 5 matching bases. Germline V gives CDR1 MDHEN, CDR2 SYDVKM. With 2 bases removed from V and 3 bases from J, the gap between germline ends came to 11 bases. The CDR3 contains 15 residues. The CDR3 is CASSLEGSYNQPQHF. Written as DNA, the CDR3 is TGTGCCAGCAGTTTAGAGGGGTCCTACAATCAGCCCCAGCATTTT.

In this sample, this clonotype turned up many times. The V and J genes are TRBV30 and TRBJ1-1; D remains ambiguous. The germline V gene encodes CDR1 GTSNPN and CDR2 SVGIG (reference sequence). CDR3 length equals 12 residues. V was cut by 2 bases and J by 7 bases, with 11 bases left in between. CDR3 loop: CAWSKQSIEAFF. In nucleotides, the CDR3 is TGTGCCTGGAGTAAACAGTCTATTGAAGCTTTCTTT.

This chain joins TRBV12-3 or TRBV12-4 and TRBJ2-1; TRBD2 aligns across 14 bases. The junction had 2 bases not matched to a gene; V was cut back by 8 bases and J by 8 bases. The CDR3 runs 13 residues. The CDR3 coding sequence is TGTGCCAGCGGGACTAGCGGGAGAGATGAGCAGTTCTTC. The encoded protein is CASGTSGRDEQFF.

This clonotype was counted ten times or more. The V call is TRBV28, the J call TRBJ2-3; possible D gene TRBD1, 5 bases. This CDR3 is built from 13 residues. The V end lost 6 bases, the J end lost 4 bases, and 11 bases lay between the germline ends. CDR1 is MDHEN and CDR2 is SYDVKM in the germline V gene. The chain's CDR3 is CASSLGHSDTQYF. CDR3 nucleotide sequence: TGTGCCAGCAGCCTAGGACACTCAGATACGCAGTATTTT. The full variable domain, completed using reference TRBV28 and TRBJ2-3, is DVKVTQSSRYLVKRTGEKVFLECVQDMDHENMFWYRQDPGLGLRLIYFSYDVKMKEKGDIPEGYSVSREKKERFSLILESASTNQTSMYLCASSLGHSDTQYFGPGTRLTVL.

This clonotype was detected ten times or more. The V call is TRBV5-1, the J call TRBJ1-1; 7 bases fit TRBD1. The CDR3 sequence is 15 residues long. J gave up 2 bases and V 2 bases, and 6 bases lay outside the gene matches. Per germline, CDR1 SGHRS and CDR2 YFSETQ. The DNA of the CDR3 is TGCGCCAGCAGCTTAGAGGGGGCGCATAACACTGAAGCTTTCTTT. Translation gives CASSLEGAHNTEAFF.

A few counts support this clonotype. The chain recombines TRBV5-4 with TRBJ2-5; D might be TRBD1 or TRBD2, each matching 6 bases. This CDR3 comprises 15 residues. Germline values: CDR1 SGHNT, CDR2 YYREEE (reference sequence). V was clipped by 0 bases and J by 5 bases, with 14 bases between them. CDR3 in DNA: TGTGCCAGCAGCTTGGAGCCAGTGGGGGGCGAGACCCAGTACTTC. Translation gives CASSLEPVGGETQYF. Looking up the rest from reference TRBV5-4 and TRBJ2-5 gives the full variable domain: ETGVTQSPTHLIKTRGQQVTLRCSSQSGHNTVSWYQQALGQGPQFIFQYYREEENGRGNFPPRFSGLQFPNYSSELNVNALELDDSALYLCASSLEPVGGETQYFGPGTRLLVL.

This clonotype was found a few times. The chain combines TRBV14 with TRBJ2-1, with 8 bases identical to TRBD2. Germline values: CDR1 SGHDN, CDR2 FVKESK. The CDR3 length is 15 residues. After removal of 4 bases from V and 5 bases from J, the junction contained 7 bases not matched to a gene. This CDR3 is CASSPWIAGNNEQFF. DNA for the CDR3: TGTGCCAGCAGCCCATGGATAGCGGGGAACAATGAGCAGTTCTTC.

This clonotype was recorded many times. J is TRBJ1-1 and V is TRBV28; TRBD1 is a possible D gene (5 bases). Germline lookup yields CDR1 MDHEN and CDR2 SYDVKM. Trimming took off 5 bases at V and 1 base at J, with 14 bases between the two ends. CDR3 length: 15 residues. The CDR3 DNA reads TGTGCCAGCAGTCGTGCGGGGGGGGAGAACACTGAAGCTTTCTTT. It is translated as CASSRAGGENTEAFF.

This clonotype was seen only a few times. The gene calls are TRBV12-3 or TRBV12-4 and TRBJ1-6; D gene ambiguous. This CDR3 is built from 12 residues. V was shortened by 4 bases and J by 8 bases, with 6 bases between the two germline ends. The CDR3 bases are TGTGCCAGCAGTTCCCAGGATTCACCCCTCCACTTT. It is translated as CASSSQDSPLHF.

This clonotype was seen ten or more times. This chain uses TRBV2 with TRBJ2-1; D is perhaps TRBD1 (6 bases). From germline, CDR1 is SNHLY and CDR2 FYNNEI. Trimming cost V 9 bases and J 5 bases, with 20 bases left between them. The CDR3 is 15 amino acids. CDR3 DNA sequence: TGTGCCAGGGATAGACAGGTCGAGGCGCACAATGAGCAGTTCTTC. Its protein is CARDRQVEAHNEQFF. The full variable domain, rest sourced from reference TRBV2 and TRBJ2-1, is EPEVTQTPSHQVTQMGQEVILRCVPISNHLYFYWYRQILGQKVEFLVSFYNNEISEKSEIFDDQFSVERPDGSNFTLKIRSTKLEDSAMYFCARDRQVEAHNEQFFGPGTRLTVL.

The V call is TRBV18, the J call TRBJ2-3; D not resolved. CDR1 and CDR2 from the germline V gene are KGHSH and LQKENI. The CDR3 sequence is 15 residues long. V lost 2 bases and J 2 bases, leaving 11 bases between the germline ends. This CDR3 reads CASSPREADTDTQYF. The DNA for the CDR3 is TGTGCCAGCTCACCAAGAGAGGCCGACACAGATACGCAGTATTTT.

The chain employs TRBV30 and TRBJ2-1; D is possibly TRBD2 (6 bases). Germline assignment: CDR1 GTSNPN and CDR2 SVGIG (reference sequence). V was cut by 0 bases and J by 7 bases, with 16 bases left in between. CDR3 length: 15 residues. CDR3 sequence reads: CAWSVLLQRVNEQFF. The CDR3 nucleotides are TGTGCCTGGAGTGTGCTACTCCAGCGGGTAAATGAGCAGTTCTTC.